The 20 T cell receptor beta chains below were found in one sample sequenced in a study of cytomegalovirus exposure and HLA in healthy donors. A multiplex PCR was run with 60 Vbeta primers and 13 Jbeta primers. Profiling relied on immunoSEQ multiplex PCR, and the TCRdb table lists in-frame clones only, not all of them. The data show 110,000 or so clones, 70% to 85% seen once. The sequencing input was PBMCs. The receptors here all came from a woman aged 35 to 49 in good health and CMV-seropositive.

This clone was counted between two and nine times. The chain combines TRBV7-3 with TRBJ2-1; D is unclear. The CDR3 has 15 amino acids. In germline, CDR1 is SGHTA, CDR2 FQGTGA. Trimming took off 4 bases at V and 2 bases at J, with 12 bases between the two ends. DNA of the CDR3: TGTGCCAGCAGCTATCGACATACCCCCTACAATGAGCAGTTCTTC. It encodes CASSYRHTPYNEQFF. The whole variable domain, filled in from reference TRBV7-3 and TRBJ2-1, reads GAGVSQTPSNKVTEKGKYVELRCDPISGHTALYWYRQSLGQGPEFLIYFQGTGAADDSGLPNDRFFAVRPEGSVSTLKIQRTERGDSAVYLCASSYRHTPYNEQFFGPGTRLTVL.

In its sample, this clone was seen a few times. This sample also contains other DNA sequences that code for the same CDR3. The J gene is TRBJ1-2, the V gene TRBV7-9; D gene ambiguous. V lost 1 base and J 1 base, leaving 7 bases between the germline ends. The CDR3 extends over 14 amino acids. CDR1 and CDR2 (germline): SEHNR, FQNEAQ (reference sequence). The CDR3 spells CASSLGGINYGYTF. The CDR3 coding sequence is TGTGCCAGCAGCTTAGGCGGTATTAACTATGGCTACACCTTC. The full variable domain, in which reference TRBV7-9 and TRBJ1-2 provide the parts outside the CDR3, is DTGVSQNPRHKITKRGQNVTFRCDPISEHNRLYWYRQTLGQGPEFLTYFQNEAQLEKSRLLSDRFSAERPKGSFSTLEIQRTEQGDSAMYLCASSLGGINYGYTFGSGTRLTVV.

The chain employs TRBV30 and TRBJ1-2, with TRBD1 as a possible D gene (6 bases). The CDR3 has 11 amino acids. The germline V and J ends were trimmed by 8 bases and 2 bases, with 9 bases remaining between them. Germline-derived CDR1 and CDR2 are GTSNPN and SVGIG (reference sequence). The CDR3 bases are TGTGCCGGACAGCGCAACTATGGCTACACCTTC. Encoded protein: CAGQRNYGYTF.

The chain couples TRBV28 to TRBJ2-1, with 9 bases matching TRBD1. The germline V gene encodes CDR1 MDHEN and CDR2 SYDVKM. The CDR3 length is 14 residues. With V trimmed by 10 bases and J by 2 bases, 6 bases remained unmatched. For the CDR3, the DNA is TGTGCCACCAACCGGGACAGGGCCTACAATGAGCAGTTCTTC. Its protein product is CATNRDRAYNEQFF.

The CDR3 DNA reads as TGCGCCAGCAGCGGACAGGGGGCGTTGGAGACCCAGTACTTC. Its protein is CASSGQGALETQYF. The genes are TRBV5-1 and TRBJ2-5; 11 bases are shared with TRBD1. The length of the CDR3 is 14 residues. The ends lost 4 bases at V and 5 bases at J; junction bases unmatched: 4. Germline lookup yields CDR1 SGHRS and CDR2 YFSETQ.

V and J are TRBV18 and TRBJ1-2; 7 bases agree with TRBD1. CDR3 length: 16 residues. Germline lookup yields CDR1 KGHSH and CDR2 LQKENI. The V gene end was trimmed by 3 bases and the J gene end by 0 bases; junction bases not matched to a gene: 7. This CDR3 is CASSPVHGTANYGYTF. DNA of the CDR3: TGTGCCAGCTCACCTGTCCACGGGACAGCTAACTATGGCTACACCTTC.

This chain uses TRBV15 with TRBJ1-6; D is unresolved. With 11 bases removed from V and 4 bases from J, the gap between germline ends came to 15 bases. Per the germline V gene, CDR1 is LNHNV and CDR2 is YYDKDF (reference sequence). This CDR3 is built from 14 residues. CDR3 sequence: CAVQRTPYNSPLHF. The CDR3 bases are TGTGCCGTCCAGCGGACTCCGTATAATTCACCCCTCCACTTT.

This chain joins TRBV5-5 and TRBJ1-3; 7 bases fit TRBD1. This CDR3 contains 15 residues. The V gene end was trimmed by 3 bases and the J gene end by 2 bases; junction bases not matched to a gene: 5. The germline V gene encodes CDR1 SGHKS and CDR2 YYEKEE (reference sequence). The CDR3 nucleotides read TGTGCCAGCAGCTCGCCAGACAGGGCTGGAAACACCATATATTTT. Encoded protein: CASSSPDRAGNTIYF.

The chain employs TRBV28 and TRBJ2-7, with a tentative D call TRBD2 (6 bases). This CDR3 is built from 12 residues. Looked up from germline, CDR1 is MDHEN and CDR2 is SYDVKM. V was trimmed by 2 bases and J by 9 bases, leaving 11 bases between them. The DNA of the CDR3 is TGTGCCAGCAGTTTAAAAGGGAGGCGGCAGTACTTC. This codes for CASSLKGRRQYF.

The DNA of the CDR3 is TGTGCCAGCAGCGCTCAGGGGTACTATAGCAATCAGCCCCAGCATTTT. Translating it yields CASSAQGYYSNQPQHF. This chain joins TRBV2 and TRBJ1-5; tentative D call: TRBD1 (6 bases). Trimming cost V 6 bases and J 0 bases, with 15 bases left between them. Germline lookup yields CDR1 SNHLY and CDR2 FYNNEI. This CDR3 spans 16 amino acids.

Note on this clone: Other nucleotide sequences in the sample specify the same CDR3. The gene calls are TRBV30 and TRBJ1-5; D may be TRBD1 (5 bases). The CDR3 length is 13 residues. CDR1 and CDR2 (germline): GTSNPN, SVGIG (reference sequence). With 2 bases removed from V and 2 bases from J, the gap between germline ends came to 7 bases. CDR3 sequence reads: CAWSSQGNQPQHF. CDR3 DNA: TGTGCCTGGAGTTCACAGGGCAATCAGCCCCAGCATTTT.

J is TRBJ2-3 and V is TRBV7-8; 14 bases are a match to TRBD2. V gave up 1 base and J gave up 3 bases; unmatched junction bases: 0. The CDR3 consists of 16 residues. The germline V gene encodes CDR1 SGHVS and CDR2 FQNEAQ. The CDR3 is CASSLGLAGGTDTQYF. For the CDR3, the DNA is TGTGCCAGCAGCTTAGGACTAGCGGGGGGGACAGATACGCAGTATTTT.

The V and J genes are TRBV30 and TRBJ2-7; D possibly corresponds to TRBD1 (6 bases). The CDR3 extends over 11 amino acids. Germline V gene data show CDR1 as GTSNPN and CDR2 as SVGIG (reference sequence). The V end lost 5 bases, the J end lost 1 base, and 6 bases lay between the germline ends. CDR3 residues: CAWGQSYEQYF. The CDR3 DNA reads TGTGCCTGGGGACAGTCCTACGAGCAGTACTTC.

This clone was counted a few times. This chain links TRBV6-1 with TRBJ1-2; weak D call: TRBD1 (6 bases). V shed 4 bases and J shed 8 bases, with 26 bases lying between them. CDR3 size: 17 residues. In germline, CDR1 is MNHNS, CDR2 SASEGT. DNA for the CDR3: TGTGCCAGCAGTGGACCTACCCCAACAGGGTACAAAGGAGGCTACACCTTC. Amino acid sequence: CASSGPTPTGYKGGYTF.

This chain joins TRBV5-1 and TRBJ2-3, with TRBD2 as a possible D gene (5 bases). The CDR3 runs 13 residues. V lost 2 bases, J lost 5 bases, and 9 bases lay in between. The V gene's germline CDR1 is SGHRS and CDR2 YFSETQ. The CDR3 nucleotides are TGCGCCAGCAGCTTTCTCGGGGTAGATACGCAGTATTTT. It translates to CASSFLGVDTQYF.

The V call is TRBV5-6, the J call TRBJ1-5, with 7 positions matching TRBD1. Germline-derived CDR1 and CDR2 are SGHDT and YYEEEE. V was pared by 4 bases and J by 4 bases, with 5 bases of the junction left unmatched. The CDR3 spans 14 residues. The CDR3 is CASSLTGLNQPQHF. DNA for the CDR3: TGTGCCAGCAGCCTGACAGGGTTGAATCAGCCCCAGCATTTT. Full variable domain (missing parts from reference TRBV5-6 and TRBJ1-5): DAGVTQSPTHLIKTRGQQVTLRCSPKSGHDTVSWYQQALGQGPQFIFQYYEEEERQRGNFPDRFSGHQFPNYSSELNVNALLLGDSALYLCASSLTGLNQPQHFGDGTRLSIL.

The J gene is TRBJ2-4, the V gene TRBV7-9; tentatively, D is TRBD2 (6 bases). V lost 2 bases to trimming and J lost 9 bases, with 8 bases between them. From germline, CDR1 is SEHNR and CDR2 FQNEAQ (reference sequence). CDR3 length equals 12 residues. The CDR3 sequence: CASSLREAIQYF. CDR3 DNA sequence: TGTGCCAGCAGCTTAAGGGAGGCCATTCAGTACTTC.

The J gene is TRBJ1-2, the V gene TRBV5-1; TRBD1 aligns across 8 bases. Trimming at V came to 4 bases and at J to 2 bases, leaving 10 bases not matched to a gene. The CDR3 spans 16 residues. The germline V gene has CDR1 SGHRS and CDR2 YFSETQ. CDR3 bases: TGCGCCAGCAGCCCAAGGACAGGGATTGTGAACTATGGCTACACCTTC. Its protein is CASSPRTGIVNYGYTF.

The chain links TRBV19 to TRBJ2-3; 7 bases are shared with TRBD2. CDR1 is LNHDA and CDR2 is SQIVND in the germline V gene (reference sequence). The CDR3 covers 17 residues. Trimming took 5 bases from V and 3 from J; bases not matched to a gene: 14. As DNA, the CDR3 is TGTGCCAGTAGTGGCGGACTAGTTCTTCTCGGAACAGATACGCAGTATTTT. This translates into CASSGGLVLLGTDTQYF. The full variable domain, in which reference TRBV19 and TRBJ2-3 provide the parts outside the CDR3, is DGGITQSPKYLFRKEGQNVTLSCEQNLNHDAMYWYRQDPGQGLRLIYYSQIVNDFQKGDIAEGYSVSREKKESFPLTVTSAQKNPTAFYLCASSGGLVLLGTDTQYFGPGTRLTVL.

This clone was counted once. Distinct nucleotide sequences in the sample also encode this CDR3. The chain recombines TRBV30 with TRBJ1-2; maybe TRBD1 (6 bases). The CDR3 has 14 residues. The germline V and J ends were trimmed by 0 bases and 5 bases, with 13 bases remaining between them. The germline gives CDR1 GTSNPN, CDR2 SVGIG (reference sequence). The CDR3 DNA is TGTGCCTGGAGTGTACTGACAGGCTCTTATGGCTACACCTTC. The encoded protein is CAWSVLTGSYGYTF.